This T cell receptor beta chain was captured by sequencing in a study of control samples from healthy donors and cancer patients. Data came from immunoSEQ multiplex PCR; TCRdb stores just in-frame clones and leaves some out. The top ten hold around 6% of the sample, which has tens of thousands of clones, around 92% seen once. The CDR3 has 15 amino acids. Germline V lookup: CDR1 LGHDT, CDR2 YNNKEL (reference sequence). Germline trimming cut 2 bases from V and 4 bases from J; bases unmatched to any gene: 5. The clonotype comes from a man over 45 in good health. What was sequenced was blood. V usage is TRBV3-1 (or the pseudogene TRBV3-2) and J usage is TRBJ2-3; 8 positions match TRBD1. CDR3 amino acids: CASSQRTGSADTQYF. The DNA for the CDR3 is TGTGCCAGCAGCCAACGGACAGGGTCCGCAGATACGCAGTATTTT.